This T cell receptor (beta chain) comes out of a study of shared clonotypes between healthy human individuals. Germline V lookup: CDR1 SGHNT, CDR2 YYREEE (reference sequence). V was pared by 4 bases and J by 5 bases, with 15 bases of the junction left unmatched. The CDR3 runs to 18 residues. Some clones are missing from TCRdb's copy, which holds only in-frame ones; the method was immunoSEQ multiplex PCR. The profile shows under 85,000 clones, 62% of them singletons. The clonotype was recovered from a man aged 30 to 39 in good health. The J gene is TRBJ1-4, the V gene TRBV5-4; 9 bases map to TRBD1. Sequenced material: memory CD8+ T cells sorted from blood. Subset in this sample: CD45RO+ cells pooled with CCR7-negative TemRA cells. The CDR3 loop is CASSHWDSGQGRNEKLFF. For the CDR3, the DNA is TGTGCCAGCAGCCACTGGGACTCGGGACAGGGACGGAATGAAAAACTGTTTTTT.